One and the same sample provided the 30 T cell receptor beta chains below, sequenced in a study of T-cell memory formation after mild COVID-19. TCRdb fed the 5' RACE reads into MiXCR, producing one record per CDR3 protein. Among about 410,000 distinct CDR3 sequences listed, roughly 18% were seen once. Material: PBMCs or a T cell subset sorted from them (not recorded which). The source is a man aged 18 to 35 who had mild COVID-19 (a few samples of this study predate the infection). Cell type and time point are not known.

This clonotype has just a few counts. The chain uses TRBV5-1 and TRBJ1-1; D ambiguous. Germline V CDR1 and CDR2: SGHRS, YFSETQ. The CDR3 consists of 15 residues. V was clipped by 2 bases and J by 7 bases, with 18 bases between them. CDR3 nucleotide sequence: TGCGCCAGCAGCTTTTCTTTCCTAGAGTCAGGTGAAGCTTTCTTT. This translates into CASSFSFLESGEAFF.

The rearrangement joins TRBV14 to TRBJ2-3, with TRBD2 as a possible D gene (7 bases). CDR3 size: 15 residues. The V end was cut by 6 bases, the J end by 8 bases, with 21 bases between. CDR1 and CDR2 from the germline V gene are SGHDN and FVKESK. The CDR3 DNA follows: TGTGCCAGCAGTCGGACTAGAGGGGGGCACGGTACGCAGTATTTT. It codes for CASSRTRGGHGTQYF.

The rearrangement links TRBV20-1 to TRBJ1-6; weak D call: TRBD1 (5 bases). Trimming shortened V by 0 bases and J by 8 bases, and 8 bases separated the two germline ends. Looked up from germline, CDR1 is DFQATT and CDR2 is SNEGSKA (reference sequence). The CDR3 extends over 13 amino acids. CDR3 sequence: CSAREGRDSPLHF. In DNA form, the CDR3 reads TGCAGTGCTAGAGAAGGCAGGGATTCACCCCTCCACTTT.

The V gene is TRBV5-1, the J gene TRBJ2-7; 11 bases match TRBD2. J was trimmed by 6 bases and V by 0 bases; bases with no gene match: 5. The CDR3 sequence is 15 residues long. Germline V gives CDR1 SGHRS, CDR2 YFSETQ. The CDR3 region has the DNA TGCGCCAGCAGCTTGGCCCTAGCGGGGGGAGGCGAGCAGTACTTC. Translation: CASSLALAGGGEQYF.

This clonotype has just a few counts. The DNA of the CDR3 is TGCGCCAGCAGCCAGATCAGGGCTGGGACTGAAGCTTTCTTT. Amino acid sequence: CASSQIRAGTEAFF. The J gene is TRBJ1-1, the V gene TRBV4-1; D may be TRBD1 (5 bases). The length of the CDR3 is 14 residues. Germline CDR1 reads MGHRA; CDR2 reads YSYEKL. V dropped 3 bases and J dropped 5 bases, with 13 bases sitting between them.

This chain joins TRBV4-3 and TRBJ2-5, with 8 positions matching TRBD2. The germline V gene encodes CDR1 LGHNA and CDR2 YSLEER. With V trimmed by 0 bases and J by 4 bases, 7 bases remained unmatched. The CDR3 extends over 16 amino acids. This CDR3 reads CASSQDPMAGGETQYF. The CDR3 DNA is TGCGCCAGCAGCCAAGATCCAATGGCGGGGGGAGAGACCCAGTACTTC.

The chain employs TRBV10-3 and TRBJ1-5; D remains ambiguous. CDR1 is ENHRY and CDR2 is SYGVKD in the germline V gene. This CDR3 has 14 amino acids. V shed 0 bases and J shed 5 bases, with 8 bases lying between them. The CDR3 DNA reads TGTGCCATCAGTGAGTCGTTAGGTGATCAGCCCCAGCATTTT. This sequence encodes CAISESLGDQPQHF.

This clonotype has only a few counts. The chain employs TRBV20-1 and TRBJ2-7; 12 bases map to TRBD1. The ends lost 6 bases at V and 3 bases at J; junction bases unmatched: 18. The germline gives CDR1 DFQATT, CDR2 SNEGSKA (reference sequence). This CDR3 region has 18 residues. In nucleotides, the CDR3 is TGCAGTGCCCTCGGGACAGGGGGCAGGGTAGGTAGCCTCTACGAGCAGTACGTC. It yields the protein CSALGTGGRVGSLYEQYV.

The chain combines TRBV7-9 with TRBJ2-7; possibly TRBD2 for D (6 bases). Germline V gene sequence: CDR1 SEHNR, CDR2 FQNEAQ (reference sequence). Between the trimmed V and J ends, which lost 5 bases and 0 bases, there was a span of 17 bases. This CDR3 region has 16 residues. CDR3 in amino acids: CASSPPREVSSYEQYV. The CDR3 coding sequence is TGTGCCAGCAGCCCCCCGAGGGAGGTGAGCTCCTACGAGCAGTACGTC.

The chain couples TRBV7-3 to TRBJ2-2; 7 positions match TRBD2. J lost 0 bases, V lost 1 base, and 2 bases had no gene match. CDR1 and CDR2 (germline): SGHTA, FQGTGA. The CDR3 runs to 16 residues. CDR3 sequence: CASSLRAGSNTGELFF. CDR3 DNA sequence: TGTGCCAGCAGCTTAAGAGCGGGGTCGAACACCGGGGAGCTGTTTTTT.

This clonotype was counted a few times. This chain joins TRBV6-1 and TRBJ2-5; the D is unclear. The CDR3 sequence is 12 residues long. The V end was cut by 4 bases, the J end by 2 bases, with 5 bases between. CDR1 is MNHNS, CDR2 SASEGT, per germline. Written as DNA, the CDR3 is TGTGCCAGCAGTGTATGGCAAGAGACCCAGTACTTC. This codes for CASSVWQETQYF.

This clonotype was seen more than once but under ten times. The genes are TRBV9 and TRBJ2-5; 8 positions match TRBD2. Trimming at V came to 2 bases and at J to 4 bases, leaving 1 base not matched to a gene. The CDR3 covers 13 residues. Germline assignment: CDR1 SGDLS and CDR2 YYNGEE. The CDR3, as DNA: TGTGCCAGCAGCGTGAGCGGGGGAGAGACCCAGTACTTC. Residues: CASSVSGGETQYF.

This rearrangement joins TRBV11-2 to TRBJ1-4; TRBD1 agrees at 7 bases. The CDR3 is 13 residues long. With V trimmed by 4 bases and J by 8 bases, 4 bases remained unmatched. Germline V gene data show CDR1 as SGHAT and CDR2 as FQNNGV. The CDR3 DNA reads as TGTGCCAGCAGCTCCACAGGGGTGGAAAAACTGTTTTTT. Translation gives CASSSTGVEKLFF.

The rearrangement joins TRBV7-9 to TRBJ2-3, with 8 bases aligning to TRBD2. CDR3 length: 15 residues. Per the germline V gene, CDR1 is SEHNR and CDR2 is FQNEAQ (reference sequence). The trim removed 2 bases at V and 4 bases at J, leaving 5 bases unmatched. In nucleotides, the CDR3 is TGTGCCAGCAGCTTATTAGCGGGGACCGCAGATACGCAGTATTTT. Its translation is CASSLLAGTADTQYF.

The chain links TRBV27 to TRBJ1-6, with no clear D. CDR3 length: 15 residues. Trimming removed 9 bases at V and 7 bases at J, with 19 bases between. Germline CDR1 reads MNHEY; CDR2 reads SMNVEV (reference sequence). DNA for the CDR3: TGTGCCAGTCTCCAAAACAGCTTCCGAAATTCACCCCTCCACTTT. This codes for CASLQNSFRNSPLHF.

The chain couples TRBV24-1 to TRBJ1-1; D unclear. Germline loops: CDR1 KGHDR, CDR2 SFDVKD. The germline V and J ends were trimmed by 5 bases and 1 base, with 10 bases remaining between them. The CDR3 length is 14 residues. CDR3 DNA: TGTGCCACCAGTGGGCCGGGAACGAACACTGAAGCTTTCTTT. Amino acids: CATSGPGTNTEAFF.

The sample holds a few counts of this clonotype. The chain is built from TRBV5-1 and TRBJ2-7; D ambiguous. The V and J ends lost 0 bases and 2 bases respectively, with 6 bases between them. Germline CDR1 and CDR2: SGHRS and YFSETQ. CDR3 length: 13 residues. The CDR3 DNA reads TGCGCCAGCAGCTTGGAGGGAACCTACGAGCAGTACGTC. This codes for CASSLEGTYEQYV.

This clonotype was counted between two and nine times. The chain carries TRBV10-3 and TRBJ2-3; tentatively, D is TRBD1 or TRBD2 (5 bases each). This CDR3 is 13 amino acids long. Per the germline V gene, CDR1 is ENHRY and CDR2 is SYGVKD. Trimming took off 7 bases at V and 6 bases at J, with 14 bases between the two ends. The CDR3: CAIMISGTDTQYF. The DNA of the CDR3 is TGTGCCATCATGATTTCGGGGACGGATACGCAGTATTTT.

This clonotype was observed a handful of times. For the CDR3, the DNA is TGCAGCGTTTCTCGAGGGGGTCTGCAGCCCCAGCATTTT. Translation gives CSVSRGGLQPQHF. The chain recombines TRBV29-1 with TRBJ1-5, with D possibly being TRBD1 (6 bases). Trimming took 5 bases from V and 7 from J, leaving 15 bases between them. Germline V gives CDR1 SQVTM, CDR2 ANQGSEA. This CDR3 contains 13 residues.

The sample holds a few counts of this clonotype. The chain couples TRBV9 to TRBJ2-1; the match to TRBD2 covers 10 bases. Germline CDR1 is SGDLS and CDR2 is YYNGEE. With 4 bases clipped from V and 2 bases from J, the junction kept 3 bases outside the gene matches. This CDR3 is 15 amino acids long. As DNA, the CDR3 is TGTGCCAGCAGCTTGACTAGCGGGCCCTACAATGAGCAGTTCTTC. Its protein is CASSLTSGPYNEQFF. Drawing the rest from reference TRBV9 and TRBJ2-1, the complete variable domain is DSGVTQTPKHLITATGQRVTLRCSPRSGDLSVYWYQQSLDQGLQFLIQYYNGEERAKGNILERFSAQQFPDLHSELNLSSLELGDSALYFCASSLTSGPYNEQFFGPGTRLTVL.

This chain links TRBV5-1 with TRBJ2-7; TRBD1 agrees at 8 bases. V lost 4 bases, J lost 0 bases, and 9 bases stayed unmatched. The CDR3 loop spans 16 amino acids. Germline CDR1 SGHRS, CDR2 YFSETQ. CDR3 DNA: TGCGCCAGCAGCCTGGAACAGGGGGAGAGCTCCTACGAGCAGTACTTC. Its translation: CASSLEQGESSYEQYF.

The chain uses TRBV12-3 or TRBV12-4 and TRBJ1-5; possibly TRBD1 for D (5 bases). V was trimmed by 7 bases and J by 4 bases, leaving 14 bases between them. The CDR3 sequence is 14 residues long. The CDR3 spells CASNQVGANQPQHF. The CDR3 nucleotides read TGTGCCAGCAACCAAGTAGGGGCTAATCAGCCCCAGCATTTT.

Many counts were recorded for this clonotype. V is TRBV12-3 or TRBV12-4 and J is TRBJ1-3, with 7 bases aligning to TRBD1. Losses at the gene ends were 6 bases for V and 0 bases for J; bases not matched to a gene: 5. This CDR3 has 15 residues. CDR3 residues: CASRPDRSSGNTIYF. The CDR3 DNA follows: TGTGCCAGCAGACCGGACAGGAGCTCTGGAAACACCATATATTTT.

The V call is TRBV14, the J call TRBJ1-2; weak D call: TRBD1 (6 bases). Germline assignment: CDR1 SGHDN and CDR2 FVKESK. This CDR3 region has 14 residues. The V and J ends lost 6 bases and 4 bases respectively, with 15 bases between them. CDR3 sequence reads: CASSTYGQLYGYTF. The DNA of the CDR3 is TGTGCCAGCAGTACTTATGGACAGCTCTATGGCTACACCTTC.

This clonotype turned up a few times. The V and J genes are TRBV7-3 and TRBJ1-6; TRBD1 matches at 8 bases. Germline-derived CDR1 and CDR2 are SGHTA and FQGTGA. CDR3 length: 14 amino acids. J lost 9 bases, V lost 5 bases, and 6 bases had no gene match. The CDR3 bases are TGTGCCAGCAGCGGACAGGGCTGGGGTTCACCCCTCCACTTT. It yields the protein CASSGQGWGSPLHF. The complete variable domain, with remaining parts taken from reference TRBV7-3 and TRBJ1-6, reads GAGVSQTPSNKVTEKGKYVELRCDPISGHTALYWYRQSLGQGPEFLIYFQGTGAADDSGLPNDRFFAVRPEGSVSTLKIQRTERGDSAVYLCASSGQGWGSPLHFGNGTRLTVT.

This rearrangement joins TRBV3-1 to TRBJ2-2; D ambiguous. CDR1 is LGHDT, CDR2 YNNKEL, per germline (reference sequence). Between the trimmed V and J ends, which lost 1 base and 3 bases, there was a span of 6 bases. This CDR3 has 14 amino acids. This CDR3 reads CASSQGPHTGELFF. The DNA of the CDR3 is TGTGCCAGCAGCCAAGGACCTCACACCGGGGAGCTGTTTTTT.

Comments on this clonotype: The junction shows a germline mismatch at one end, possibly a read error. This chain links TRBV28 with TRBJ2-5, with D hard to call. CDR1 MDHEN and CDR2 SYDVKM come from the germline V gene. The CDR3 consists of 13 residues. DNA of the CDR3: TGTGCCAGCAGTTTGTGGGGTAAAGAGCCCCAGTACTTC. This sequence encodes CASSLWGKEPQYF.

This clonotype came up a few times. The chain recombines TRBV30 with TRBJ1-4; no firm D call. The CDR3 loop spans 12 amino acids. From germline, CDR1 is GTSNPN and CDR2 SVGIG (reference sequence). The ends were cut back, 0 bases at V and 13 bases at J, with 12 bases in the middle. The CDR3 region has the DNA TGTGCCTGGAGTGTTGGCCAGGCCGGACTGTTTTTT. Residues: CAWSVGQAGLFF.

The chain is built from TRBV27 and TRBJ1-2, with 8 bases matching TRBD1. CDR3 length: 14 amino acids. The ends lost 6 bases at V and 4 bases at J; junction bases unmatched: 7. Germline V gene data show CDR1 as MNHEY and CDR2 as SMNVEV (reference sequence). Written as DNA, the CDR3 is TGTGCCAGCAGGGAGACAGGGGCCGGCTATGGCTACACCTTC. Residues: CASRETGAGYGYTF.

The chain employs TRBV5-1 and TRBJ2-7, with TRBD1 as a possible D gene (6 bases). CDR3 length: 12 residues. V gave up 7 bases and J gave up 9 bases, with 17 bases separating them. The germline V gene has CDR1 SGHRS and CDR2 YFSETQ. Here the CDR3 reads CASSGEPTGQYV. As DNA, the CDR3 is TGCGCCAGCTCCGGGGAACCGACAGGGCAGTACGTC.